The T cell receptor (beta chain) under discussion was sequenced for a study of breast tumors, draining lymph nodes, adjacent tissues. With respect to this clonotype: Its antigen is unidentified.

Study observations and caveats: Tumor TCR diversity was below lymph nodes but above nontumor tissue.

The germline CDR1 and CDR2 sequences are DFQATT and SNEGSKA (reference sequence). V lost 3 bases, J lost 3 bases, and 9 bases lay in between. CDR3 length: 12 amino acids. Using its own MiXCR run on the multiplex PCR reads, TCRdb lists one record per CDR3 protein. The data hold 15,000 to 20,000 distinct CDR3 sequences, with about 60% observed a single time. This sequence originates from a female donor with breast cancer. Some clones in this sample may be carry-over from other donors' samples. The V gene is TRBV20-1, the J gene TRBJ2-7, with a possible D match to TRBD1 (6 bases). Sequences were obtained from tumor-adjacent breast tissue. CDR3 nucleotides: TGCAGTGCTAGCCGACAGGACTACGAGCAGTACTTC. It yields the protein CSASRQDYEQYF.